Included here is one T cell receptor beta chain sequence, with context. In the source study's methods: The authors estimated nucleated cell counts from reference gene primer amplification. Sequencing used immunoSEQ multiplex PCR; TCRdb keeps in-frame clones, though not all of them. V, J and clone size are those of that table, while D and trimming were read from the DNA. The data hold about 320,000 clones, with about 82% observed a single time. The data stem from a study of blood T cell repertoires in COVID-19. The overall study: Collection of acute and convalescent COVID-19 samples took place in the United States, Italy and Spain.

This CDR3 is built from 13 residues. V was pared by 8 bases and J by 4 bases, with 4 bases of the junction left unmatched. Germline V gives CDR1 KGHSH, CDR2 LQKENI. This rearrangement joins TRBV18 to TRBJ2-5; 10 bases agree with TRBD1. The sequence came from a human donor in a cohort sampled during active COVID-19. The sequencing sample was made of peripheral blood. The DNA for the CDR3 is TGTGCCAGCACGAGGGACAGGGGAGAGACCCAGTACTTC. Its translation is CASTRDRGETQYF.